These 14 T cell receptor beta chains were sequenced from one sample in a study of sequential checkpoint blockade in melanoma. The treatment here: randomized to nivolumab then ipilimumab (arm A) or the reverse (arm B). The table came from immunoSEQ multiplex PCR; TCRdb's copy has only in-frame clones and leaves some out. The sample lists 15,000 to 20,000 clones, less than 30% seen once, with roughly 7.2% in the top ten. Sequencing was performed on tumor tissue (inferred from file names), taken from a patient given nivolumab and ipilimumab in sequence. These receptors were taken from a human donor with melanoma.

This chain joins TRBV19 and TRBJ2-1, with D possibly being TRBD1 (6 bases). V was shortened by 5 bases and J by 4 bases, with 12 bases between the two germline ends. This CDR3 is built from 14 residues. The germline V gene has CDR1 LNHDA and CDR2 SQIVND (reference sequence). This CDR3 is CASSVGTGYNEQFF. In DNA form, the CDR3 reads TGTGCCAGTAGTGTCGGAACAGGGTACAATGAGCAGTTCTTC.

This clone has a handful of counts. The chain combines TRBV16 with TRBJ1-2; 7 nucleotides match TRBD1. The CDR3 is made up of 13 amino acids. Germline values: CDR1 KGHSY, CDR2 FQNENV. The J segment lost 8 bases and the V segment lost 0 bases, leaving 3 bases of the junction unmatched. CDR3 amino acids: CASSQSLQGGYTF. In nucleotides, the CDR3 is TGTGCCAGCAGCCAATCGTTACAGGGGGGCTACACCTTC.

This clone was recorded a few times. This chain joins TRBV12-2 and TRBJ2-5; TRBD2, as called in the table, went unchecked against the DNA. TRBV12-2 has pseudogene status. The length of the CDR3 is 19 residues. As DNA, the CDR3 is TGTGCAAGTCGCTTAGTTCCCCAGCCGGGCGGGCCCAAGGGAGAGACCCAGTACTTC. Its translation is CASRLVPQPGGPKGETQYF.

This clone was found a few times. This chain uses TRBV11-3 with TRBJ2-3; 7 nucleotides align to TRBD1. The CDR3 totals 14 residues. V lost 5 bases and J lost 4; bases outside the gene matches: 6. Germline V gene data show CDR1 as SGHNT and CDR2 as YENEEA. This CDR3 is CASSLDTGADTQYF. The CDR3 coding sequence is TGTGCCAGCAGCCTCGACACAGGGGCAGATACGCAGTATTTT.

This chain links TRBV1 with TRBJ2-1; the table gives TRBD1 as D, unverified against the DNA. TRBV1 is deemed a pseudogene. The CDR3 contains 13 residues. DNA for the CDR3: TGCGCCAGCAGCCAAGCAGGATTCAATGAGCAGTTCTTC. It encodes CASSQAGFNEQFF.

The rearrangement joins TRBV23-1 to TRBJ1-2, with D possibly TRBD1 on 5 matching bases. TRBV23-1 qualifies as an ORF whose function is uncertain. Trimming took 6 bases from V and 10 from J, leaving 24 bases between them. The CDR3 length is 15 residues. The CDR3 DNA reads as TGCGCCAGCAGCCCTTTAATTCAGGGTAGCTCCGTCTACACCTTC. Translated: CASSPLIQGSSVYTF.

The chain joins TRBV5-1 to TRBJ2-2, with D possibly being TRBD2 (6 bases). Germline CDR1 reads SGHRS; CDR2 reads YFSETQ. V was clipped by 5 bases and J by 4 bases, with 15 bases between them. This CDR3 region has 15 residues. Written as DNA, the CDR3 is TGCGCCAGCAGAAGATCTCGGGGGACCACCGGGGAGCTGTTTTTT. As protein: CASRRSRGTTGELFF.

This clone was observed a few times. This chain uses TRBV25-1 with TRBJ2-5, with 13 bases lining up with TRBD2. J lost 3 bases, V lost 7 bases, and 8 bases had no gene match. The CDR3 covers 16 residues. Germline-derived CDR1 and CDR2 are MGHDK and SYGVNS. CDR3: CASKAPGLAGKETQYF. The CDR3 DNA sequence: TGTGCCAGCAAGGCACCGGGACTAGCGGGAAAAGAGACCCAGTACTTC.

This clone was seen more than once but under ten times. The gene calls are TRBV11-3 and TRBJ1-2; TRBD1 matches 9 bases. V dropped 8 bases and J dropped 2; count of bases not matched to a gene: 12. The CDR3 covers 16 residues. Germline CDR1 reads SGHNT; CDR2 reads YENEEA. The CDR3 region has the DNA TGTGCCAGCCGGCCCGTACAGGGGGCGTCGAACTATGGCTACACCTTC. Translated: CASRPVQGASNYGYTF.

In its sample, this clone was seen a few times. This sequence joins TRBV30 and TRBJ2-5; D is perhaps TRBD2 (5 bases). Trimming stripped 2 bases from V and 5 bases from J, with 12 bases between. Germline V gives CDR1 GTSNPN, CDR2 SVGIG (reference sequence). This CDR3 spans 13 amino acids. The CDR3 here is CAWSTSRAETQYF. The CDR3 coding sequence is TGTGCCTGGAGTACTAGTAGGGCCGAGACCCAGTACTTC.

The CDR3 spells CASSHPPFGTKLYEQYF. The CDR3 nucleotides are TGTGCCAGCAGCCACCCCCCCTTCGGGACCAAACTTTACGAGCAGTACTTC. The chain couples TRBV11-3 to TRBJ2-7; D might be TRBD1 or TRBD2, each matching 5 bases. CDR1 SGHNT and CDR2 YENEEA come from the germline V gene. Trimming took off 5 bases at V and 4 bases at J, with 24 bases between the two ends. The CDR3 loop spans 17 amino acids.

The chain recombines TRBV6-7 with TRBJ2-7; possible D gene TRBD2, 6 bases. TRBV6-7 is assigned to the ORF class and has an uncertain function. This CDR3 is built from 11 residues. Between the trimmed V and J ends, which lost 4 bases and 6 bases, there was a span of 7 bases. Here the CDR3 reads CASSSGVEQYF. The CDR3 DNA follows: TGTGCCAGCAGTTCGGGGGTCGAGCAGTACTTC.

This chain connects TRBV1 to TRBJ2-7; the table's TRBD1 call for D was not verified on the DNA. TRBV1 represents a pseudogene. The CDR3 spans 15 residues. In nucleotides, the CDR3 is TGCGCCAGCAGCCAAACGCCCGACAGGGGGTACGAGCAGTACTTC. Its translation is CASSQTPDRGYEQYF.

The CDR3, as DNA: TGTGCCAGTAGTATAAACAGCGTCACTGGAAACACCATATATTTT. Protein sequence: CASSINSVTGNTIYF. This chain uses TRBV19 with TRBJ1-3, with D unresolved. Trimming removed 2 bases from V and 2 bases from J, with 10 bases in between. Germline V gene sequence: CDR1 LNHDA, CDR2 SQIVND (reference sequence). The CDR3 spans 15 residues.